The count of the clone carrying this T cell receptor (beta chain) is one. Study processing details: Estimation of nucleated cell counts was performed using reference gene primer amplification. Clones were sequenced by immunoSEQ multiplex PCR, and TCRdb holds only the in-frame ones, with some missing. V, J and clone size are taken as reported in that table, and D and trimming were inferred from the DNA itself. The sample includes about 120,000 clones, less than 90% of them seen just once. The sample is drawn from a study of blood T cell repertoires in COVID-19. Across the whole study: Acute-phase and convalescent COVID-19 samples originated in the United States, Italy and Spain. PBMCs, B-cell-depleted T cells, or T cells were the source of the cDNA or gDNA that made up the material.

The V gene end was trimmed by 0 bases and the J gene end by 4 bases; junction bases not matched to a gene: 9. Germline-derived CDR1 and CDR2 are SGHRS and YFSETQ. The CDR3 consists of 16 residues. The source is a man between 65 and 80 years old who had recovered from COVID-19. The rearrangement uses TRBV5-1 and TRBJ2-5; TRBD2 agrees at 7 bases. Input material: peripheral blood. The CDR3 region is CASSLVVAGDAETQYF. CDR3 nucleotides: TGCGCCAGCAGCTTGGTAGTAGCGGGCGACGCAGAGACCCAGTACTTC.